This T cell receptor beta chain was obtained from a study of cytomegalovirus exposure and HLA in healthy donors. For the study at large: A subsequent analysis stated that the 95 to 150 validation repertoires were run on the same platform as the roughly 700 first-cohort repertoires. Study outcomes and limitations: The authors listed roughly 150 TCR beta chains as cytomegalovirus-associated.

Germline values: CDR1 LGHNA, CDR2 YNFKEQ. The CDR3 contains 16 residues. V shed 3 bases and J 3 bases; nucleotides not matched to a gene: 8. In the case of this clone: Its specificity is not known.

Here immunoSEQ multiplex PCR was the method, and the copy in TCRdb shows in-frame clones only, minus some. The data hold about 270,000 clones, with about 86% observed a single time. The sequence came from a young woman in good health and CMV-seronegative. The specimen was PBMCs. The chain joins TRBV4-2 to TRBJ2-7, with 10 bases matching TRBD2. For the CDR3, the DNA is TGTGCCAGCAGCCAGACCCCTAGCGGGAGCGTCTACGAGCAGTACTTC. Amino acids: CASSQTPSGSVYEQYF.